Given below is one TCR beta chain in context. CDR1 is SQVTM and CDR2 is ANQGSEA in the germline V gene. The V segment lost 3 bases and the J segment 6 bases; nucleotides outside the gene matches: 8. The CDR3 loop spans 14 amino acids. This entry comes from a study of cytomegalovirus exposure and HLA in healthy donors. Primers: 60 Vbeta forward and 13 Jbeta reverse. Sequencing used immunoSEQ multiplex PCR; TCRdb keeps in-frame clones, though not all of them. Here the sample spans under 250,000 clones, 75% to 90% being singletons. Sequencing input: PBMCs. This chain uses TRBV29-1 with TRBJ2-7; 10 bases fit TRBD1. The origin of this receptor is a woman aged 40 to 55 in good health and CMV-seronegative. The CDR3 sequence is CSVDPGQGYGEQYF. The DNA for the CDR3 is TGCAGCGTTGACCCGGGACAGGGGTATGGCGAGCAGTACTTC.